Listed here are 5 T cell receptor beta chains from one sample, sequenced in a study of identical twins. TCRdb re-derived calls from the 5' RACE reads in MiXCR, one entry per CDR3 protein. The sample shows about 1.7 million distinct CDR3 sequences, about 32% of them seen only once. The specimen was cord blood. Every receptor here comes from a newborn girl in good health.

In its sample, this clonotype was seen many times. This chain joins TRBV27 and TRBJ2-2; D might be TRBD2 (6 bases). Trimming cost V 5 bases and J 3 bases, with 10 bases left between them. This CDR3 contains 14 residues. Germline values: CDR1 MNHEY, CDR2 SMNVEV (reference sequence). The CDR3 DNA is TGTGCCAGCAGTCTGGCGGGATACACCGGGGAGCTGTTTTTT. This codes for CASSLAGYTGELFF.

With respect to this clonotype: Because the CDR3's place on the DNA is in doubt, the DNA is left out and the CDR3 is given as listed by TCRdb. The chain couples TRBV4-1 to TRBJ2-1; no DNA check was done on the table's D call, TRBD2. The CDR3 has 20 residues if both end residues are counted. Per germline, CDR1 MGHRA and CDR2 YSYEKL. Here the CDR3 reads CASILAPPTPGLAGYNEQFF.

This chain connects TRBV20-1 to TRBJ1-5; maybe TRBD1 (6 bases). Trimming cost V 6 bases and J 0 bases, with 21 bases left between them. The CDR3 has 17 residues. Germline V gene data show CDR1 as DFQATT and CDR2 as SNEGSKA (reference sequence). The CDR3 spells CSAARGFGSSSNQPQHF. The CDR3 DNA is TGCAGTGCCGCTAGGGGGTTCGGTTCCTCTAGCAATCAGCCCCAGCATTTT.

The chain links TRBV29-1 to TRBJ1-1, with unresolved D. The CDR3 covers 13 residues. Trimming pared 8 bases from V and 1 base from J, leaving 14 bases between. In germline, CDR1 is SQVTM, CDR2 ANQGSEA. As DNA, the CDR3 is TGCAGCCCGAGAAGGTCGGAGAACACTGAAGCTTTCTTT. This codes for CSPRRSENTEAFF.

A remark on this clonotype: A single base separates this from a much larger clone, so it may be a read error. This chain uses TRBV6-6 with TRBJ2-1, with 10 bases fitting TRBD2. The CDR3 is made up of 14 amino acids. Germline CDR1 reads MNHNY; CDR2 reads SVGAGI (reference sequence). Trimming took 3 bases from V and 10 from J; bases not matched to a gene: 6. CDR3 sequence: CASSYSGGIYEQFF. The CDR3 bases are TGTGCCAGCAGTTATAGCGGGGGGATATACGAGCAGTTCTTC.